These T cell receptor beta chains were read from a single sample in a study of blood T cell repertoires in COVID-19. Sequencing used immunoSEQ multiplex PCR; TCRdb keeps in-frame clones, though not all of them. The sample has 150,000 to 200,000 clones; around three quarters are singletons. The sequenced sample consisted of peripheral blood. Source of these receptors: a man aged 65 to 79 with active or convalescent COVID-19. Both conserved end residues are part of each CDR3. Some rows have no size entry. The others give once, few or many, or a class for an expanded clone.

CDR3 length: 15
V gene: TRBV6-5
J gene: TRBJ2-1
clone size: once
CDR3 protein: CATGPEAGGYNEQFF

CDR3 length: 14
V gene: TRBV19
J gene: TRBJ1-2
clone size: NA
CDR3 protein: CASSITGESGGYTF

CDR3 length: 14
V gene: TRBV12-5
J gene: TRBJ2-7
clone size: NA
CDR3 protein: CASGLEGTGHEQYF

CDR3 length: 13
V gene: TRBV2
J gene: TRBJ2-1
clone size: NA
CDR3 protein: CATRDRGTNEQFF

CDR3 length: 14
V gene: TRBV19
J gene: TRBJ2-3
clone size: NA
CDR3 protein: CASSIVMVRGTQYF

CDR3 length: 11
V gene: TRBV3-1/TRBV3-2
J gene: TRBJ2-3
clone size: NA
CDR3 protein: CATLSGNTQYF

CDR3 length: 15
V gene: TRBV4-1
J gene: TRBJ2-7
clone size: NA
CDR3 protein: CASSPIGAGTYEQYF

CDR3 length: 12
V gene: TRBV6-2/TRBV6-3
J gene: TRBJ2-7
clone size: NA
CDR3 protein: CASRPRGYEQYF

CDR3 length: 16
V gene: TRBV2
J gene: TRBJ1-5
clone size: NA
CDR3 protein: CASSESGGDSNQPQHF

CDR3 length: 15
V gene: TRBV6-5
J gene: TRBJ1-3
clone size: NA
CDR3 protein: CASSPHGSEEDTIYF

CDR3 length: 18
V gene: TRBV27
J gene: TRBJ1-2
clone size: NA
CDR3 protein: CASSPGSTAILTNYGYTF

CDR3 length: 18
V gene: TRBV4-3
J gene: TRBJ1-3
clone size: NA
CDR3 protein: CASSQDLAGDFSGNTIYF

CDR3 length: 12
V gene: TRBV12-3/TRBV12-4
J gene: TRBJ1-2
clone size: once
CDR3 protein: CASSPNHYGYTF

CDR3 length: 15
V gene: TRBV6-6
J gene: TRBJ1-3
clone size: NA
CDR3 protein: CASRVDRGPGNTIYF

CDR3 length: 12
V gene: TRBV6-5
J gene: TRBJ1-2
clone size: NA
CDR3 protein: CASQQDSYGYTF

CDR3 length: 12
V gene: TRBV30
J gene: TRBJ1-1
clone size: NA
CDR3 protein: CASTEMNTEAFF

CDR3 length: 14
V gene: TRBV4-3
J gene: TRBJ2-1
clone size: NA
CDR3 protein: CASSQVTWSGEQFF

CDR3 length: 14
V gene: TRBV7-9
J gene: TRBJ2-1
clone size: NA
CDR3 protein: CASSRDSSYNEQFF

CDR3 length: 14
V gene: TRBV11-2
J gene: TRBJ2-3
clone size: NA
CDR3 protein: CASSWRLLTDTQYF

CDR3 length: 14
V gene: TRBV2
J gene: TRBJ1-5
clone size: once
CDR3 protein: CASSEYQVNQPQHF

CDR3 length: 13
V gene: TRBV18
J gene: TRBJ1-2
clone size: NA
CDR3 protein: CASSRGSDYGYTF

CDR3 length: 13
V gene: TRBV2
J gene: TRBJ2-3
clone size: NA
CDR3 protein: CASSGTGQGTQYF

CDR3 length: 15
V gene: TRBV2
J gene: TRBJ2-1
clone size: NA
CDR3 protein: CASSRGQSPYNEQFF

CDR3 length: 14
V gene: TRBV18
J gene: TRBJ1-1
clone size: NA
CDR3 protein: CASSPGTGQTEAFF

CDR3 length: 18
V gene: TRBV11-3
J gene: TRBJ2-7
clone size: NA
CDR3 protein: CASRSFRAGEGLDYEQYF

CDR3 length: 14
V gene: TRBV7-2
J gene: TRBJ1-2
clone size: NA
CDR3 protein: CASEIGHPNYGYTF

CDR3 length: 16
V gene: TRBV20-1
J gene: TRBJ1-5
clone size: few
CDR3 protein: CSASDYRDGRNQPQHF

CDR3 length: 13
V gene: TRBV6-1
J gene: TRBJ1-1
clone size: NA
CDR3 protein: CASSEAGTPRSFF

CDR3 length: 15
V gene: TRBV30
J gene: TRBJ2-3
clone size: NA
CDR3 protein: CAWSAGLLAPDTQYF